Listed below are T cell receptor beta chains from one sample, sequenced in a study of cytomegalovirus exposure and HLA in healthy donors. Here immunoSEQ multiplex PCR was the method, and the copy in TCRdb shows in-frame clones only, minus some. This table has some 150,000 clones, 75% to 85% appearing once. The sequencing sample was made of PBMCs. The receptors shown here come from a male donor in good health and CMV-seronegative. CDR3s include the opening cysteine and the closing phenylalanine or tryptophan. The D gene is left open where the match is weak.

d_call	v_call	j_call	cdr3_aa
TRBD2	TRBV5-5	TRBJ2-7	CASRLRLSGGYEQYF
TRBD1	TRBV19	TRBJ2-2	CASSIGTANTGELFF
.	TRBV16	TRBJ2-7	CARRGCHEQYF
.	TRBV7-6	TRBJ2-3	CASSGRGPDTQYF
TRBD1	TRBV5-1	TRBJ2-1	CASSVTGTNEQFF
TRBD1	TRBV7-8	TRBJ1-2	CASSLRGRNYGYTF
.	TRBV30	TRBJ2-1	CAWSVRDGTRYNEQFF
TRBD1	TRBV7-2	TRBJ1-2	CASSPTPGQAMYGYTF
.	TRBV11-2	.	CASSPGSGSYEQYF
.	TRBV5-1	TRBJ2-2	CASSPGTKNTGELFF
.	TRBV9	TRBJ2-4	CASSGGQIAKNIQYF
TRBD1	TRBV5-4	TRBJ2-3	CASSLAGTGATDTQYF
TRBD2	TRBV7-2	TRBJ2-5	CASSLDSGETQYF
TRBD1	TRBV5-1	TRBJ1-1	CASSERGQNTEAFF
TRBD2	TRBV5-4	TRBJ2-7	CASSYKGGAEQYF
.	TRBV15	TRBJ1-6	CATSTGQGNNSPLHF
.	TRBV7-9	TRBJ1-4	CASSLSQGRNEKLFF
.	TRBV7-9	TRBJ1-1	CASSRGLGSGTEAFF
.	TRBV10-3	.	CAISDAILSSYEQYF
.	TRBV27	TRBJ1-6	CASSQVTRANWSPLHF
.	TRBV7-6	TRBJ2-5	CASSSEALPYETQYF
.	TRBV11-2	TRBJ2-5	CASSSHRAQETQYF
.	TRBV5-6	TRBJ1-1	CASNPRVDTEAFF
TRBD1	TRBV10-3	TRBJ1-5	CAIPDRAGQPQHF
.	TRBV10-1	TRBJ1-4	CASSESQGPYEKLFF
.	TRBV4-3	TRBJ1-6	CASSQDHRVDSPLHF
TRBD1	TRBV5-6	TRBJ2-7	CASSWTGRNEQYF